A selection of T cell receptor beta chains follows, all from one sample in a study of cytomegalovirus exposure and HLA in healthy donors. Assay used: immunoSEQ multiplex PCR; TCRdb lists only in-frame clones, some missing. The sample consists of 150,000 to 200,000 clones, roughly 80% of them appearing once. Sequenced sample: PBMCs. The receptors come from a man aged 18 to 29 in good health and CMV-seropositive. Each CDR3 is given with its conserved first and last residue. The order of the fields is V gene, D gene, clone size, J gene, CDR3 DNA, CDR3 protein. The D gene is left open where the match is weak. The size entry is marked missing in some rows and otherwise reads once, few, many or a size class.

v_gene: TRBV2; d_gene: -; abundance: few; j_gene: TRBJ2-3; CDR3nt: TGTGCCAGCAGATCGAGCGAGGGCACAGATACGCAGTATTTT; CDR3aa: CASRSSEGTDTQYF
v_gene: TRBV6-1; d_gene: TRBD1; abundance: -; j_gene: TRBJ2-5; CDR3nt: TGTGCCAGTCCGGGACAGGGGTTTGGGACCCAGTACTTC; CDR3aa: CASPGQGFGTQYF
v_gene: TRBV10-3; d_gene: -; abundance: -; j_gene: TRBJ1-5; CDR3nt: TGTGCCTCCTCTCCTGGGAGAGATCAGCCCCAGCATTTT; CDR3aa: CASSPGRDQPQHF
v_gene: TRBV27; d_gene: TRBD2; abundance: few; j_gene: TRBJ2-7; CDR3nt: TGTGCCAGCAGTTTTAAAGCGGGAGGGAACGAGCAGTACTTC; CDR3aa: CASSFKAGGNEQYF
v_gene: TRBV6-5; d_gene: TRBD2; abundance: -; j_gene: TRBJ2-1; CDR3nt: TGTGCCACCACTAGCGGGACCTACAATGAGCAGTTCTTC; CDR3aa: CATTSGTYNEQFF
v_gene: TRBV2; d_gene: -; abundance: -; j_gene: TRBJ2-1; CDR3nt: TGTGCCAGCAGCATTGTAGACTCACCAATTCTATCGGGGGAGCAGTTCTTC; CDR3aa: CASSIVDSPILSGEQFF
v_gene: TRBV5-1; d_gene: -; abundance: -; j_gene: TRBJ2-7; CDR3nt: TGCGCCAGCAGCATGGGCCTTCGGGGATACGAGCAGTACTTC; CDR3aa: CASSMGLRGYEQYF
v_gene: TRBV6-5; d_gene: -; abundance: once; j_gene: TRBJ2-7; CDR3nt: TGTGCCAGCAGTTCCCACGGTTACGAGCAGTACTTC; CDR3aa: CASSSHGYEQYF
v_gene: TRBV7-3; d_gene: TRBD2; abundance: -; j_gene: TRBJ2-2; CDR3nt: TGTGCCAGCAGCTTAAGCGGGAGCCCACAGAACACCGGGGAGCTGTTTTTT; CDR3aa: CASSLSGSPQNTGELFF
v_gene: TRBV5-8; d_gene: -; abundance: -; j_gene: TRBJ1-2; CDR3nt: TGTGCCAGCAGCCCGGGGGGGATAACCGGGTATGGCTACACCTTC; CDR3aa: CASSPGGITGYGYTF
v_gene: TRBV2; d_gene: -; abundance: -; j_gene: TRBJ1-5; CDR3nt: TGTGCCAGCAGTGAAGCCCCCTATCAGCCCCAGCATTTT; CDR3aa: CASSEAPYQPQHF
v_gene: TRBV18; d_gene: TRBD2; abundance: few; j_gene: TRBJ2-2; CDR3nt: TGTGCCAGCTCACCTTTTGCAACGCGGGAGCTCGGCGGGGAGCTGTTTTTT; CDR3aa: CASSPFATRELGGELFF
v_gene: TRBV7-2; d_gene: TRBD1; abundance: -; j_gene: TRBJ2-7; CDR3nt: TGTGCCAGCACCCTCCTTCCCGGGACAGACTACGAGCAGTACTTC; CDR3aa: CASTLLPGTDYEQYF
v_gene: TRBV7-7; d_gene: -; abundance: -; j_gene: TRBJ2-5; CDR3nt: TGTGCTAGCAGCTCCAGGGGTCAACCCTGGGGAGAGACCCAGTACTTC; CDR3aa: CASSSRGQPWGETQYF
v_gene: TRBV5-4; d_gene: -; abundance: -; j_gene: TRBJ2-1; CDR3nt: TGTGCCAGCAGCTTGGCGGTCAGTAGCGCCACGTCGACAATCTACAATGAGCAGTTCTTC; CDR3aa: CASSLAVSSATSTIYNEQFF
v_gene: TRBV7-8; d_gene: TRBD1; abundance: -; j_gene: TRBJ2-7; CDR3nt: TGTGCCAGCAGACCTAGCGCCGGGACAGGATCCTACGAGCAGTACTTC; CDR3aa: CASRPSAGTGSYEQYF
v_gene: TRBV29-1; d_gene: TRBD2; abundance: -; j_gene: TRBJ2-3; CDR3nt: TGCAGCGTTGAGGCCCGGGGGGTTACGCAGTATTTT; CDR3aa: CSVEARGVTQYF
v_gene: TRBV28; d_gene: TRBD2; abundance: -; j_gene: TRBJ2-7; CDR3nt: TGTGCCAGCAGGTCTAGCGGGAACCCCTACGAGCAGTACTTC; CDR3aa: CASRSSGNPYEQYF
v_gene: TRBV5-1; d_gene: TRBD1; abundance: once; j_gene: TRBJ2-1; CDR3nt: TGCGCCAGCAGCTCAGGACAGGGGGCTTGGAATGAGCAGTTCTTC; CDR3aa: CASSSGQGAWNEQFF
v_gene: TRBV30; d_gene: TRBD1; abundance: -; j_gene: TRBJ2-5; CDR3nt: TGTGCCTGGAGTGTAGGCCAGGGGGCGGAAGAGCAGTACTTC; CDR3aa: CAWSVGQGAEEQYF
v_gene: TRBV6-1; d_gene: -; abundance: -; j_gene: TRBJ2-3; CDR3nt: TGTGCCAGCATTGAGCGGAGAAGCACAGATACGCAGTATTTT; CDR3aa: CASIERRSTDTQYF
v_gene: TRBV14; d_gene: -; abundance: few; j_gene: TRBJ2-3; CDR3nt: TGTGCCAGCAGCCATTTGATCAGCGGGCTGTATTTT; CDR3aa: CASSHLISGLYF
v_gene: TRBV29-1; d_gene: TRBD2; abundance: -; j_gene: TRBJ2-7; CDR3nt: TGCAGCGTCAGCAACTCGGGACTAGCGGGCACCTACGAGCAGTACTTC; CDR3aa: CSVSNSGLAGTYEQYF
v_gene: TRBV4-1; d_gene: TRBD2; abundance: few; j_gene: TRBJ2-7; CDR3nt: TGCGCCAGCAGCCAAGATACCAGCGGGAGTAGCGAGCAGTACTTC; CDR3aa: CASSQDTSGSSEQYF
v_gene: TRBV21-1; d_gene: -; abundance: -; j_gene: TRBJ2-7; CDR3nt: TGTGCCAGCAGCAAGACAGGGGAGACCTTCAGCTACGAGCAGTACTTC; CDR3aa: CASSKTGETFSYEQYF
v_gene: TRBV7-2; d_gene: TRBD2; abundance: -; j_gene: TRBJ2-3; CDR3nt: TGTGCCAGCAGCTTGGACACTAGCGGGACAGATACGCAGTATTTT; CDR3aa: CASSLDTSGTDTQYF
v_gene: TRBV5-1; d_gene: TRBD1; abundance: few; j_gene: TRBJ2-3; CDR3nt: TGCGCCAGCAGCGCCACAGGGGGAGTGCGCACAGATACGCAGTATTTT; CDR3aa: CASSATGGVRTDTQYF
v_gene: TRBV27; d_gene: -; abundance: -; j_gene: TRBJ2-1; CDR3nt: TGTGCCAGCAGTTTGAGGCCCCTCCTGGGGCAGTTCTTC; CDR3aa: CASSLRPLLGQFF
v_gene: TRBV13; d_gene: TRBD1; abundance: -; j_gene: TRBJ2-3; CDR3nt: TGTGCCAGCAGCTTAAAAGGGACAGGGGATATCACAGATACGCAGTATTTT; CDR3aa: CASSLKGTGDITDTQYF
v_gene: TRBV27; d_gene: TRBD2; abundance: -; j_gene: TRBJ2-2; CDR3nt: TGTGCCACGCAATGGGCTAGCGGGACCGGGGAGCTGTTTTTT; CDR3aa: CATQWASGTGELFF
v_gene: TRBV5-4; d_gene: TRBD2; abundance: -; j_gene: TRBJ2-3; CDR3nt: TGTGCCAGCAGCTTGGAGCTAGCGGGAGATACGCAGTATTTT; CDR3aa: CASSLELAGDTQYF
v_gene: TRBV18; d_gene: -; abundance: -; j_gene: TRBJ1-5; CDR3nt: TGTGCCAGCTCACACTCCTCGGGTCGGGGCAATCAGCCCCAGCATTTT; CDR3aa: CASSHSSGRGNQPQHF
v_gene: TRBV30; d_gene: TRBD1; abundance: -; j_gene: TRBJ2-7; CDR3nt: TGTGCCTGGAGTGTACAGGGGGCGAGAGAGCAGTACTTC; CDR3aa: CAWSVQGAREQYF
v_gene: TRBV19; d_gene: TRBD1; abundance: -; j_gene: TRBJ1-1; CDR3nt: TGTGCCAGTAGTATATGGACAGGGAACACTGAAGCTTTCTTT; CDR3aa: CASSIWTGNTEAFF
v_gene: TRBV5-4; d_gene: TRBD1; abundance: -; j_gene: TRBJ2-7; CDR3nt: TGTGCCAGCAGCTTGAGCGGGACAGGGGGGAACGAGCAGTACTTC; CDR3aa: CASSLSGTGGNEQYF
v_gene: TRBV5-1; d_gene: -; abundance: few; j_gene: TRBJ2-1; CDR3nt: TGCGCCAGCAGCTTTTCAGGAAATGAGCAGTTCTTC; CDR3aa: CASSFSGNEQFF
v_gene: TRBV7-6; d_gene: TRBD2; abundance: -; j_gene: TRBJ2-3; CDR3nt: TGTGCCAGCAGCTCACTAGCGGGAGGGACTAGCACAGATACGCAGTATTTT; CDR3aa: CASSSLAGGTSTDTQYF
v_gene: TRBV9; d_gene: TRBD2; abundance: -; j_gene: TRBJ2-7; CDR3nt: TGTGCCAGCAGCGTTGCGGGAGCCGGGTACGAGCAGTACTTC; CDR3aa: CASSVAGAGYEQYF
v_gene: TRBV5-1; d_gene: -; abundance: -; j_gene: TRBJ2-3; CDR3nt: TGCGCCAGCAGCAACGGACTTATTAGCACAGATACGCAGTATTTT; CDR3aa: CASSNGLISTDTQYF
v_gene: TRBV5-1; d_gene: -; abundance: -; j_gene: TRBJ2-5; CDR3nt: TGCGCCCCTGGGCTCCTGGAGACCCAGTACTTC; CDR3aa: CAPGLLETQYF
v_gene: TRBV4-1; d_gene: TRBD2; abundance: few; j_gene: TRBJ2-3; CDR3nt: TGCGCCCGCAGCCAAGGACTAGCGGGAGTCACAGATACGCAGTATTTT; CDR3aa: CARSQGLAGVTDTQYF
v_gene: TRBV2; d_gene: TRBD2; abundance: once; j_gene: TRBJ2-3; CDR3nt: TGTGCCAGAAGACTAGCGGGAAGCACAGATACGCAGTATTTT; CDR3aa: CARRLAGSTDTQYF